Listed here are 20 T cell receptor beta chains from one sample, sequenced in a study of cytotoxic CD8 clonotypes in ibrutinib-treated CLL. Repertoires were generated with immunoSEQ multiplex PCR, while TCRdb's copy carries only in-frame clones and drops some. Altogether hundreds of thousands of clones are present, about 75% being singletons, with the ten largest covering 5.5% to 7%. The material sequenced was PBMCs, taken after 12 months of ibrutinib treatment. These receptors all stem from a human donor with chronic lymphocytic leukemia.

This sequence joins TRBV28 and TRBJ1-4, with D unresolved. Trimming stripped 6 bases from V and 1 base from J, with 9 bases between. The CDR3 length is 14 residues. Germline V gene data show CDR1 as MDHEN and CDR2 as SYDVKM. The CDR3: CASRPGGTNEKLFF. The CDR3 DNA reads TGTGCCAGCAGGCCCGGTGGAACTAATGAAAAACTGTTTTTT.

The rearrangement links TRBV27 to TRBJ1-2, with unresolved D. The germline V gene has CDR1 MNHEY and CDR2 SMNVEV (reference sequence). CDR3 length: 12 residues. V shed 5 bases and J shed 1 base, with 5 bases lying between them. CDR3 protein: CASSDHNYGYTF. CDR3 sequence (DNA): TGTGCCAGCAGTGACCATAACTATGGCTACACCTTC.

This clone was picked up one time. The chain employs TRBV6-5 and TRBJ1-2; no definite D call. This CDR3 contains 13 residues. Trimming left V 2 bases short and J 3 bases short, with 7 bases between. CDR1 and CDR2 (germline): MNHEY, SVGAGI. The CDR3 loop reads CASSYEAYYGYTF. The CDR3 DNA sequence: TGTGCCAGCAGTTACGAGGCGTACTATGGCTACACCTTC.

The chain links TRBV28 to TRBJ2-7; tentatively, D is TRBD1 or TRBD2 (5 bases each). CDR3 length: 16 residues. Trimming took 6 bases from V and 7 from J, leaving 25 bases between them. The V gene's germline CDR1 is MDHEN and CDR2 SYDVKM. As DNA, the CDR3 is TGTGCCAGCAGCCATAACCCCGGGACCGAAAGGAGGGAGCAGTACTTC. Translating gives CASSHNPGTERREQYF.

This chain connects TRBV21-1 to TRBJ2-7; TRBD2, as called in the table, went unchecked against the DNA. TRBV21-1 counts as a pseudogene. This CDR3 has 12 amino acids. The DNA for the CDR3 is TGTGCCAGCCCGGAGGGCTCCTACGAGCAGTACTTC. Its translation: CASPEGSYEQYF.

This chain joins TRBV7-2 and TRBJ2-3, with a possible D match to TRBD2 (6 bases). Germline values: CDR1 SGHTA, CDR2 FQGNSA. The V end lost 5 bases, the J end lost 1 base, and 13 bases lay between the germline ends. The CDR3 runs 15 residues. The CDR3 reads CASSLGTYGTDTQYF. The DNA for the CDR3 is TGTGCCAGCAGCCTCGGGACTTACGGCACAGATACGCAGTATTTT.

The CDR3, as DNA: TGTGCCAGTAGTCCCCAGGCCAAGAACACTGAAGCTTTCTTT. It specifies CASSPQAKNTEAFF. V is TRBV19 and J is TRBJ1-1; D is unresolved. The V end lost 5 bases, the J end lost 1 base, and 11 bases lay between the germline ends. Per the germline V gene, CDR1 is LNHDA and CDR2 is SQIVND (reference sequence). The CDR3 extends over 14 amino acids.

Only a few counts were recorded for this clone. The chain carries TRBV30 and TRBJ1-4, with 8 bases that match TRBD1. V trimming: 3 bases; J trimming: 3 bases; junction bases outside the gene matches: 3. The CDR3 totals 14 residues. Germline CDR1 is GTSNPN and CDR2 is SVGIG (reference sequence). The CDR3 DNA follows: TGTGCCTGGAGCAGGGGGCTGCCTAATGAAAAACTGTTTTTT. This sequence encodes CAWSRGLPNEKLFF.

The V call is TRBV7-2, the J call TRBJ2-7; TRBD1 agrees at 9 bases. There are 15 residues in the CDR3. The V and J ends lost 3 bases and 3 bases, in that order; junction bases with no gene match: 6. In germline, CDR1 is SGHTA, CDR2 FQGNSA. The CDR3 sequence is CASSFPGQGHYEQYF. The CDR3 nucleotides read TGTGCCAGCAGCTTTCCGGGACAGGGACACTACGAGCAGTACTTC.

This CDR3 is CASSLEGQGYNEQFF. The CDR3 DNA is TGTGCCAGCAGCTTAGAGGGACAGGGCTACAATGAGCAGTTCTTC. V is TRBV7-9 and J is TRBJ2-1; TRBD1 matches at 9 bases. The CDR3 consists of 15 residues. The germline gives CDR1 SEHNR, CDR2 FQNEAQ (reference sequence). With 1 base clipped from V and 3 bases from J, the junction kept 1 base outside the gene matches.

The chain employs TRBV19 and TRBJ1-6; no definite D call. V lost 3 bases and J lost 3, with 27 bases in between. The CDR3 covers 21 residues. Germline V gives CDR1 LNHDA, CDR2 SQIVND (reference sequence). CDR3 sequence reads: CASSIGMGQTLPRIYNSPLHF. The CDR3 DNA sequence: TGTGCCAGTAGTATTGGTATGGGCCAGACGCTTCCCCGGATCTATAATTCACCCCTCCACTTT.

The CDR3 nucleotides read TGTGCCAGCAGCTTGGAGCGGAGCAATGAAAAACTGTTTTTT. It is translated as CASSLERSNEKLFF. This chain links TRBV5-8 with TRBJ1-4; D is undetermined. Trimming left V 0 bases short and J 5 bases short, with 8 bases between. CDR3 length: 14 amino acids. Germline lookup yields CDR1 SGHTS and CDR2 YDEGEE. Combining the CDR3 with reference TRBV5-8 and TRBJ1-4 gives the whole variable domain EAGVTQSPTHLIKTRGQQATLRCSPISGHTSVYWYQQALGLGLQFLLWYDEGEERNRGNFPPRFSGRQFPNYSSELNVNALELEDSALYLCASSLERSNEKLFFGSGTQLSVL.

This clone has only a few counts. The CDR3 region is CASSDGQHTSNYGYTF. CDR3 sequence (DNA): TGCGCCAGCAGCGATGGGCAGCATACTTCTAACTATGGCTACACCTTC. J is TRBJ1-2 and V is TRBV5-1; no reliable D call. V lost 4 bases to trimming and J lost 0 bases, with 16 bases between them. Germline lookup yields CDR1 SGHRS and CDR2 YFSETQ. The length of the CDR3 is 16 residues.

The chain employs TRBV5-1 and TRBJ1-2; 7 bases match TRBD1. V dropped 2 bases and J dropped 3; count of bases not matched to a gene: 4. This CDR3 has 14 residues. Germline V gene data show CDR1 as SGHRS and CDR2 as YFSETQ. The CDR3, as DNA: TGCGCCAGCAGCTTTTGGCAGGGGGACTATGGCTACACCTTC. Its protein product is CASSFWQGDYGYTF.

This clone was picked up a small number of times. The chain uses TRBV30 and TRBJ2-2; 7 bases are shared with TRBD1. The ends lost 1 base at V and 7 bases at J; junction bases unmatched: 6. The CDR3 spans 14 residues. The V gene's germline CDR1 is GTSNPN and CDR2 SVGIG (reference sequence). The CDR3 region has the DNA TGTGCCTGGAGTGGGACAGGAATAGGCGGGGAGCTGTTTTTT. It translates to CAWSGTGIGGELFF.

The count of this clone is one. V gene TRBV2 combines with J gene TRBJ1-5, with D hard to call. The CDR3 runs to 12 residues. Trimming took 8 bases from V and 4 from J, leaving 9 bases between them. Looked up from germline, CDR1 is SNHLY and CDR2 is FYNNEI. CDR3 DNA sequence: TGTGCCAGCGAAGAAGGGAATCAGCCCCAGCATTTT. This sequence encodes CASEEGNQPQHF.

The V gene is TRBV15, the J gene TRBJ2-1, with 7 positions matching TRBD1. The germline CDR1 and CDR2 sequences are LNHNV and YYDKDF (reference sequence). J gave up 0 bases and V 4 bases, and 6 bases lay outside the gene matches. CDR3 size: 16 residues. The DNA of the CDR3 is TGTGCCACCAGCACGCTATCAGGGGGCTCCTACAATGAGCAGTTCTTC. Translating gives CATSTLSGGSYNEQFF.

The V and J genes are TRBV28 and TRBJ2-7, with D perhaps TRBD2 (6 bases). Deletions cut 3 bases from V and 2 bases from J, with 8 bases between. CDR1 and CDR2 (germline): MDHEN, SYDVKM. The CDR3 runs to 13 residues. The DNA for the CDR3 is TGTGCCAGCAGTTTCGGAGGGCCCTACGAGCAGTACTTC. Protein product: CASSFGGPYEQYF.

The chain joins TRBV30 to TRBJ1-4, with no clear D. Germline V lookup: CDR1 GTSNPN, CDR2 SVGIG (reference sequence). Trimming removed 5 bases at V and 8 bases at J, with 12 bases between. The CDR3 is made up of 12 amino acids. The CDR3 coding sequence is TGTGCCTGGCGAGGTACTTGGGAAAAACTGTTTTTT. Protein sequence: CAWRGTWEKLFF. The entire variable domain, with the rest obtained from reference TRBV30 and TRBJ1-4, is as follows: SQTIHQWPATLVQPVGSPLSLECTVEGTSNPNLYWYRQAAGRGLQLLFYSVGIGQISSEVPQNLSASRPQDRQFILSSKKLLLSDSGFYLCAWRGTWEKLFFGSGTQLSVL.

The genes are TRBV28 and TRBJ1-3, with D unresolved. Trimming removed 5 bases at V and 2 bases at J, with 7 bases between. CDR1 and CDR2 from the germline V gene are MDHEN and SYDVKM. The CDR3 is 13 amino acids. CDR3 protein: CASSRSTGNTIYF. In DNA, the CDR3 is TGTGCCAGCAGTCGCAGTACTGGAAACACCATATATTTT.